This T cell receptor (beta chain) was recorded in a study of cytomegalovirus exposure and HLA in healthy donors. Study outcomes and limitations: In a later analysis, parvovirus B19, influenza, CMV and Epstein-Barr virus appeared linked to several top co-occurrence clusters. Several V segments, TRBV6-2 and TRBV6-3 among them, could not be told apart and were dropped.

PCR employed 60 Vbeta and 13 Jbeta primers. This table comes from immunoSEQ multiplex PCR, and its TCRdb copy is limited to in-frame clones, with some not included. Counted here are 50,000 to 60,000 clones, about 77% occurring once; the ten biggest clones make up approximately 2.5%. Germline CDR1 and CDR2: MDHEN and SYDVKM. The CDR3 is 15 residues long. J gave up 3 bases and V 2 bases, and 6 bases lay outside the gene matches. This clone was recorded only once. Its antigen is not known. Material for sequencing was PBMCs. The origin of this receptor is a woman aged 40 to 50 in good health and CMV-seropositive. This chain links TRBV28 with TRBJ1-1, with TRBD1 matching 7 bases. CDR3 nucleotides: TGTGCCAGCAGTTTAGACCCGGGACAGTACACTGAAGCTTTCTTT. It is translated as CASSLDPGQYTEAFF.